The 25 T cell receptor beta chains below all came from one sample that was sequenced in a study of cytomegalovirus exposure and HLA in healthy donors. The PCR employed 60 Vbeta primers together with 13 Jbeta primers. Clones were sequenced by immunoSEQ multiplex PCR, and TCRdb holds only the in-frame ones, with some missing. The table lists about 83,000 clones, about four fifths of them singletons. Sequencing input: PBMCs. The receptors were sampled from a young woman in good health and CMV-seronegative.

The chain recombines TRBV25-1 with TRBJ2-3; TRBD2 aligns across 7 bases. The junction had 7 bases not matched to a gene; V was cut back by 2 bases and J by 5 bases. The germline V gene has CDR1 MGHDK and CDR2 SYGVNS. This CDR3 contains 15 residues. The CDR3 DNA reads as TGTGCCAGCAGTGAAGGCGGGAGTGGTGTAGATACGCAGTATTTT. As protein: CASSEGGSGVDTQYF.

V usage is TRBV5-4 and J usage is TRBJ2-5, with D possibly matching TRBD1 (5 bases). Trimming stripped 3 bases from V and 1 base from J, with 16 bases between. The CDR3 spans 16 residues. The germline V gene has CDR1 SGHNT and CDR2 YYREEE (reference sequence). In DNA, the CDR3 is TGTGCCAGCAGCTCAAGGGGCAGTGAGCCCCAAGAGACCCAGTACTTC. Residues: CASSSRGSEPQETQYF.

The chain has TRBV5-8 and TRBJ1-2, with D perhaps matching TRBD1 (6 bases). The V gene lost 4 bases and the J gene lost 5 bases, with 12 bases spanning the gap. Germline CDR1 reads SGHTS; CDR2 reads YDEGEE. This CDR3 comprises 13 residues. In DNA form, the CDR3 reads TGTGCCAGCAGCCTACAGGGTCTTTATGGCTACACCTTC. Protein sequence: CASSLQGLYGYTF.

The chain couples TRBV7-9 to TRBJ2-7; TRBD1 aligns across 7 bases. The length of the CDR3 is 15 residues. Germline-derived CDR1 and CDR2 are SEHNR and FQNEAQ (reference sequence). After removal of 5 bases from V and 4 bases from J, the junction contained 11 bases not matched to a gene. DNA of the CDR3: TGTGCCAGCAGCCGAGAATTGCAGGGGGAATACGAGCAGTACTTC. As protein: CASSRELQGEYEQYF.

The chain joins TRBV2 to TRBJ1-6; 7 nucleotides match TRBD1. The CDR3 totals 15 residues. Germline CDR1 is SNHLY and CDR2 is FYNNEI. V dropped 6 bases and J dropped 4; count of bases not matched to a gene: 6. CDR3 sequence reads: CASRPGTVYNSPLHF. For the CDR3, the DNA is TGTGCCAGCAGACCCGGGACAGTTTATAATTCACCCCTCCACTTT.

This chain uses TRBV4-2 with TRBJ2-7, with 16 bases aligning to TRBD2. This CDR3 has 23 amino acids. Germline V gene sequence: CDR1 LGHNA, CDR2 YNFKEQ. V was clipped by 4 bases and J by 3 bases; unmatched bases: 24. Written as DNA, the CDR3 is TGTGCCAGCAGCCCCCCCCAGTTTCCACCTCCGGGACTAGCGGGAGGGCCCATCTACGAGCAGTACTTC. It specifies CASSPPQFPPPGLAGGPIYEQYF.

The CDR3 nucleotides read TGCAGCGTTGAATTGGACAGTAACCTCTACGAGCAGTACTTC. It yields the protein CSVELDSNLYEQYF. The rearrangement uses TRBV29-1 and TRBJ2-5; D is perhaps TRBD1 (6 bases). The DNA end lines up better with TRBJ2-7; the J call may be wrong. CDR1 is SQVTM, CDR2 ANQGSEA, per germline. This CDR3 has 14 amino acids.

The chain carries TRBV9 and TRBJ1-3; D remains ambiguous. CDR3 length: 15 amino acids. Germline V lookup: CDR1 SGDLS, CDR2 YYNGEE. The V end was cut by 3 bases, the J end by 8 bases, with 18 bases between. CDR3 in DNA: TGTGCCAGCAGCGCAACCGGGAGACATCAGGACACCATATATTTT. Its protein is CASSATGRHQDTIYF.

This clone was detected once. The chain carries TRBV28 and TRBJ1-2; D might be TRBD1 (6 bases). V lost 5 bases to trimming and J lost 4 bases, with 8 bases between them. Germline V gives CDR1 MDHEN, CDR2 SYDVKM. CDR3 size: 12 residues. The CDR3 loop is CASSTGTYGYTF. The CDR3 DNA reads as TGTGCCAGCAGTACAGGGACCTATGGCTACACCTTC.

The gene calls are TRBV7-9 and TRBJ2-4; 7 bases align to TRBD2. The germline CDR1 and CDR2 sequences are SEHNR and FQNEAQ (reference sequence). Unmatched junction bases numbered 11, after V lost 9 bases and J lost 3 bases. There are 15 residues in the CDR3. The CDR3: CASIPPGGGKNIQYF. As DNA, the CDR3 is TGTGCCAGTATCCCCCCGGGGGGAGGCAAAAACATTCAGTACTTC.

Written as DNA, the CDR3 is TGTGCCAGTAGCCAACTAGCGGGACGCACAGATACGCAGTATTTT. The encoded protein is CASSQLAGRTDTQYF. The gene calls are TRBV19 and TRBJ2-3; TRBD2 agrees at 10 bases. The CDR3 extends over 15 amino acids. V shed 6 bases and J 1 base; nucleotides not matched to a gene: 4. Germline V gives CDR1 LNHDA, CDR2 SQIVND (reference sequence).

The sample holds a few counts of this clone. This chain connects TRBV5-6 to TRBJ1-2, with TRBD1 matching over 10 bases. The CDR3 extends over 15 amino acids. The J segment lost 5 bases and the V segment lost 0 bases, leaving 4 bases of the junction unmatched. CDR1 and CDR2 (germline): SGHDT, YYEEEE. The CDR3 protein is CASSLATGGPYGYTF. In DNA, the CDR3 is TGTGCCAGCAGCTTGGCGACAGGGGGCCCTTATGGCTACACCTTC.

With regard to this clone: A junction end diverges from the germline sequence, so it may reflect a read error. The V call is TRBV4-3, the J call TRBJ2-2; D may be TRBD2 (5 bases). This CDR3 contains 16 residues. Per germline, CDR1 LGHNA and CDR2 YSLEER. In nucleotides, the CDR3 is TGCGCCAGCAGCCAAGGATACACGGGCAACACCGGGGAGCCGTTTTTT. Its protein product is CASSQGYTGNTGEPFF.

The chain recombines TRBV7-9 with TRBJ2-2, with D possibly matching TRBD2 (5 bases). The germline V gene encodes CDR1 SEHNR and CDR2 FQNEAQ (reference sequence). V was trimmed by 2 bases and J by 6 bases, leaving 13 bases between them. CDR3 length equals 15 residues. The CDR3 region has the DNA TGTGCCAGCAGCTTAAGGGAGCCAGACGCCGGGGAGCTGTTTTTT. Translation: CASSLREPDAGELFF. Using reference TRBV7-9 and TRBJ2-2 for the parts outside the CDR3, the full variable domain is DTGVSQNPRHKITKRGQNVTFRCDPISEHNRLYWYRQTLGQGPEFLTYFQNEAQLEKSRLLSDRFSAERPKGSFSTLEIQRTEQGDSAMYLCASSLREPDAGELFFGEGSRLTVL.

This clone was seen more than once but under ten times. This chain links TRBV7-9 with TRBJ2-5; 12 positions agree with TRBD1. The ends lost 5 bases at V and 1 base at J; junction bases unmatched: 11. Germline CDR1 and CDR2: SEHNR and FQNEAQ (reference sequence). The CDR3 runs to 18 residues. CDR3 amino acids: CASSPRDRGRRVQETQYF. CDR3 DNA: TGTGCCAGCAGCCCCCGGGACAGGGGGCGCAGAGTCCAAGAGACCCAGTACTTC.

The chain is built from TRBV4-1 and TRBJ2-5, with no clear D. The CDR3 spans 15 residues. Germline CDR1 reads MGHRA; CDR2 reads YSYEKL. The ends were cut back, 0 bases at V and 2 bases at J, with 10 bases in the middle. CDR3 sequence reads: CASSQEIYLQETQYF. CDR3 DNA sequence: TGCGCCAGCAGCCAAGAGATTTACTTACAAGAGACCCAGTACTTC.

The V gene is TRBV9, the J gene TRBJ2-7, with D possibly TRBD2 on 8 matching bases. Trimming removed 4 bases at V and 4 bases at J, with 15 bases between. CDR1 is SGDLS and CDR2 is YYNGEE in the germline V gene. This CDR3 region has 14 residues. CDR3 protein: CASSLGGGGYEQYF. The DNA of the CDR3 is TGTGCCAGCAGCCTAGGGGGCGGGGGGTACGAGCAGTACTTC.

The chain combines TRBV5-1 with TRBJ1-3; no definite D call. CDR1 and CDR2 (germline): SGHRS, YFSETQ. The CDR3 has 14 residues. V was shortened by 0 bases and J by 6 bases, with 10 bases between the two germline ends. CDR3 coding DNA: TGCGCCAGCAGCTTGGCCGGAGCTTTAAACACCATATATTTT. This encodes CASSLAGALNTIYF.

The genes are TRBV6-5 and TRBJ2-5; 10 bases fit TRBD2. Germline V CDR1 and CDR2: MNHEY, SVGAGI. The V and J ends lost 5 bases and 5 bases, in that order; junction bases with no gene match: 8. The CDR3 is made up of 15 amino acids. CDR3 protein: CASSPPGLALETQYF. The CDR3 coding sequence is TGTGCCAGCAGTCCTCCGGGACTAGCGTTGGAGACCCAGTACTTC.

The V call is TRBV28, the J call TRBJ1-5; the D gene is possibly TRBD1 (6 bases). V was clipped by 10 bases and J by 1 base, with 11 bases between them. The CDR3 has 13 amino acids. Looked up from germline, CDR1 is MDHEN and CDR2 is SYDVKM. DNA for the CDR3: TGTGCCACCGAACAGGGAAGCAATCAGCCCCAGCATTTT. Translating gives CATEQGSNQPQHF.

V and J are TRBV28 and TRBJ1-4; no clear D. The CDR3 is made up of 16 amino acids. The V gene's germline CDR1 is MDHEN and CDR2 SYDVKM. V lost 4 bases to trimming and J lost 0 bases, with 12 bases between them. The CDR3 DNA is TGTGCCAGCAGTTGGGCCTCGGAAGCAACTAATGAAAAACTGTTTTTT. Protein product: CASSWASEATNEKLFF.

This chain connects TRBV7-6 to TRBJ2-5; D is possibly TRBD2 (6 bases). CDR3 length: 14 residues. Germline V CDR1 and CDR2: SGHVS, FNYEAQ. With 1 base removed from V and 4 bases from J, the gap between germline ends came to 10 bases. DNA for the CDR3: TGTGCCAGCAGCTTAGATCTGGGGGGAGAGACCCAGTACTTC. Translated, it gives CASSLDLGGETQYF.

The gene calls are TRBV27 and TRBJ1-6, with TRBD1 as a possible D gene (6 bases). Deletions cut 2 bases from V and 8 bases from J, with 19 bases between. Germline lookup yields CDR1 MNHEY and CDR2 SMNVEV (reference sequence). There are 17 residues in the CDR3. CDR3 protein: CASSLRRDTSSHSPLHF. The CDR3, as DNA: TGTGCCAGCAGTTTACGCCGGGACACCTCATCCCATTCACCCCTCCACTTT.

The chain combines TRBV5-1 with TRBJ1-4; D is perhaps TRBD1 (5 bases). CDR1 is SGHRS, CDR2 YFSETQ, per germline. The CDR3 consists of 15 residues. Trimming removed 4 bases from V and 7 bases from J, with 17 bases in between. The CDR3 sequence: CASSVDSLRSEKLFF. The CDR3 DNA reads TGCGCCAGCAGCGTTGACAGCCTTCGGAGTGAAAAACTGTTTTTT.

The rearrangement links TRBV7-8 to TRBJ1-3, with D unclear. The length of the CDR3 is 13 residues. Trimming removed 5 bases at V and 0 bases at J, with 5 bases between. CDR1 is SGHVS, CDR2 FQNEAQ, per germline. CDR3 protein: CASSLSSGNTIYF. The CDR3 DNA follows: TGTGCCAGCAGCCTGAGCTCTGGAAACACCATATATTTT.